The 7 T cell receptor beta chains in this list originate from one sample, sequenced in a study of OX40 agonist ivuxolimab in advanced cancers. Data came from immunoSEQ multiplex PCR; TCRdb stores just in-frame clones and leaves some out. This sample has tens of thousands of clones; 70% to 90% occur once, and the top ten carry 1.5% to 2%. Source: CD4+ or CD8+ T cells sorted from blood, taken in a trial of the OX40 agonist ivuxolimab. These receptors were collected from an adult with an advanced solid tumor such as melanoma, head and neck, liver or kidney cancer.

The V and J genes are TRBV2 and TRBJ2-5, with a tentative D call TRBD1 (6 bases). The CDR3 covers 15 residues. The germline V and J ends were trimmed by 6 bases and 2 bases, with 16 bases remaining between them. The V gene's germline CDR1 is SNHLY and CDR2 FYNNEI. The CDR3 nucleotides read TGTGCCAGCAGACCCGACAGGTGGAGTCAAGAGACCCAGTACTTC. The encoded protein is CASRPDRWSQETQYF.

The chain employs TRBV5-1 and TRBJ2-5; a possible D gene is TRBD1 (6 bases). The CDR3 is 15 residues long. V was trimmed by 0 bases and J by 4 bases, leaving 13 bases between them. Germline V gives CDR1 SGHRS, CDR2 YFSETQ. CDR3 sequence (DNA): TGCGCCAGCAGCTTGGGGGATCTAGGGGGAGAGACCCAGTACTTC. This translates into CASSLGDLGGETQYF.

The rearrangement uses TRBV7-9 and TRBJ2-3, with TRBD2 matching over 8 bases. The CDR3 spans 15 residues. V shed 3 bases, J shed 7 bases, and the junction held 9 bases outside the gene matches. Germline CDR1 SEHNR, CDR2 FQNEAQ (reference sequence). Here the CDR3 DNA reads TGTGCCAGCAGCTTTACCGGGACTAGTCAAAATACGCAGTATTTT. Translated, it gives CASSFTGTSQNTQYF.

This chain connects TRBV9 to TRBJ1-1; 12 bases agree with TRBD1. This CDR3 contains 14 residues. From germline, CDR1 is SGDLS and CDR2 YYNGEE. V was pared by 0 bases and J by 12 bases, with 6 bases of the junction left unmatched. The CDR3, as DNA: TGTGCCAGCAGCGTAGGGGGACAGGGGGCGATGTCTTTCTTT. It translates to CASSVGGQGAMSFF.

The rearrangement joins TRBV18 to TRBJ1-1; 9 positions agree with TRBD1. CDR3 length: 16 residues. The V segment lost 3 bases and the J segment 8 bases; nucleotides outside the gene matches: 13. Per germline, CDR1 KGHSH and CDR2 LQKENI. CDR3 loop: CASSPLQPGQGIEAFF. CDR3 DNA: TGTGCCAGCTCACCCCTTCAGCCGGGACAGGGAATCGAAGCTTTCTTT. The full variable domain, with the rest looked up from reference TRBV18 and TRBJ1-1, is NAGVMQNPRHLVRRRGQEARLRCSPMKGHSHVYWYRQLPEEGLKFMVYLQKENIIDESGMPKERFSAEFPKEGPSILRIQQVVRGDSAAYFCASSPLQPGQGIEAFFGQGTRLTVV.

This clone occurred once. The chain combines TRBV18 with TRBJ2-1, with 8 bases aligning to TRBD2. V lost 2 bases, J lost 7 bases, and 7 bases stayed unmatched. CDR3 length equals 15 residues. Germline V lookup: CDR1 KGHSH, CDR2 LQKENI. The DNA for the CDR3 is TGTGCCAGCTCACCATCGAGCGGGAGTAAGAATGAGCAGTTCTTC. Protein product: CASSPSSGSKNEQFF.

This rearrangement joins TRBV6-6 to TRBJ1-6; TRBD1 is a possible D gene (5 bases). Germline V gene sequence: CDR1 MNHNY, CDR2 SVGAGI (reference sequence). V lost 9 bases and J 6 bases, leaving 15 bases between the germline ends. The CDR3 runs 14 residues. CDR3 sequence (DNA): TGTGCCAGTGGAGGAGGTGGGGGTAATTCACCCCTCCACTTT. It is translated as CASGGGGGNSPLHF.